Listed here are 31 T cell receptor beta chains from one sample, sequenced in a study of T cells in Graves' hyperthyroidism and ophthalmopathy. RNA transcripts served as the template for amplifying TCR beta CDR3 regions. HTBI primers were employed in a first-round RT-PCR of the TCR CDR3. In TCRdb, the multiplex PCR reads were re-called with MiXCR into one record per CDR3 protein. The repertoire includes about 520,000 distinct CDR3 sequences, less than 25% of them detected once, and about 11% sits in the top ten. Sequencing was carried out using blood. These receptor sequences come from a woman aged 30 to 39 with Graves' ophthalmopathy.

This clonotype was seen ten or more times. The rearrangement uses TRBV7-9 and TRBJ1-1; possibly TRBD1 for D (5 bases). CDR3 size: 14 residues. V was pared by 2 bases and J by 1 base, with 8 bases between. In germline, CDR1 is SEHNR, CDR2 FQNEAQ (reference sequence). CDR3 sequence (DNA): TGTGCCAGCAGCTTAACAGGAGAGAACACTGAAGCTTTCTTT. Its protein is CASSLTGENTEAFF.

This clonotype was observed at least ten times. V and J are TRBV7-6 and TRBJ2-7; 8 bases agree with TRBD1. Germline values: CDR1 SGHVS, CDR2 FNYEAQ. This CDR3 comprises 16 residues. The V gene end was trimmed by 4 bases and the J gene end by 4 bases; junction bases not matched to a gene: 12. CDR3 sequence (DNA): TGTGCCAGCAGCTCGAGTCCGGGACAGGCTGGTTACGAGCAGTACTTC. Amino acids: CASSSSPGQAGYEQYF.

This clonotype occurred many times. This chain links TRBV7-3 with TRBJ2-5, with D possibly TRBD2 on 5 matching bases. CDR1 is SGHTA and CDR2 is FQGTGA in the germline V gene. The CDR3 extends over 13 amino acids. Between the trimmed V and J ends, which lost 5 bases and 1 base, there was a span of 8 bases. The CDR3 DNA reads TGTGCCAGCAGCCCGGGAATCCAAGAGACCCAGTACTTC. Translation: CASSPGIQETQYF. The variable domain in full, with the rest retrieved from reference TRBV7-3 and TRBJ2-5, is GAGVSQTPSNKVTEKGKYVELRCDPISGHTALYWYRQSLGQGPEFLIYFQGTGAADDSGLPNDRFFAVRPEGSVSTLKIQRTERGDSAVYLCASSPGIQETQYFGPGTRLLVL.

J is TRBJ1-2 and V is TRBV28, with 10 bases fitting TRBD1. The CDR3 covers 16 residues. V lost 6 bases to trimming and J lost 4 bases; unmatched junction nucleotides: 11. From germline, CDR1 is MDHEN and CDR2 SYDVKM. CDR3 amino acids: CASSLTGGSSVYGYTF. CDR3 coding DNA: TGTGCCAGCAGCCTGACAGGGGGCTCTTCCGTCTATGGCTACACCTTC.

This chain joins TRBV11-2 and TRBJ1-2; D is unresolved. The CDR3 consists of 15 residues. Germline V gives CDR1 SGHAT, CDR2 FQNNGV. V was clipped by 1 base and J by 0 bases, with 9 bases between them. For the CDR3, the DNA is TGTGCCAGCAGCTTAGTACCGGGTCCTAACTATGGCTACACCTTC. Its translation is CASSLVPGPNYGYTF. Supplemented by reference TRBV11-2 and TRBJ1-2, the full variable domain reads EAGVAQSPRYKIIEKRQSVAFWCNPISGHATLYWYQQILGQGPKLLIQFQNNGVVDDSQLPKDRFSAERLKGVDSTLKIQPAKLEDSAVYLCASSLVPGPNYGYTFGSGTRLTVV.

This clonotype was seen a few times. The chain links TRBV6-5 to TRBJ1-1; TRBD1 might be the D (6 bases). CDR3 length: 15 residues. V lost 4 bases to trimming and J lost 1 base, with 13 bases between them. Germline CDR1 and CDR2: MNHEY and SVGAGI. In DNA, the CDR3 is TGTGCCAGCAGTTTCCGGACAGCTACGAACACTGAAGCTTTCTTT. This encodes CASSFRTATNTEAFF.

This clonotype was detected many times. J is TRBJ2-7 and V is TRBV7-9; D unclear. V lost 1 base and J 5 bases, leaving 12 bases between the germline ends. This CDR3 has 14 amino acids. CDR1 and CDR2 (germline): SEHNR, FQNEAQ (reference sequence). The CDR3 DNA is TGTGCCAGCAGCTTAGGAGAAGGGTCCCACGAGCAGTACTTC. It specifies CASSLGEGSHEQYF.

This clonotype has more than one count but fewer than ten. This chain connects TRBV27 to TRBJ1-2, with D hard to call. Germline CDR1 is MNHEY and CDR2 is SMNVEV (reference sequence). V shed 2 bases and J shed 2 bases, with 15 bases lying between them. The CDR3 runs to 16 residues. CDR3 in amino acids: CASSLSTAGGNYGYTF. The CDR3, as DNA: TGTGCCAGCAGTTTAAGTACGGCAGGTGGGAACTATGGCTACACCTTC.

This clonotype was counted at least ten times. This chain joins TRBV5-1 and TRBJ1-1, with D perhaps TRBD1 (5 bases). Looked up from germline, CDR1 is SGHRS and CDR2 is YFSETQ. This CDR3 comprises 14 residues. V was trimmed by 4 bases and J by 0 bases, leaving 10 bases between them. The chain's CDR3 is CASSQGEMNTEAFF. The CDR3, as DNA: TGCGCCAGCAGCCAAGGGGAGATGAACACTGAAGCTTTCTTT.

This clonotype has only a few counts. This clone may be a read error of a much larger clone one base away. In DNA, the CDR3 is TGTGCCAGTAGTATAGCCGGGACGGAGAACACTGAATCTTTCTTT. Translated: CASSIAGTENTESFF. The chain recombines TRBV19 with TRBJ1-1; TRBD1 is a possible D gene (5 bases). Looked up from germline, CDR1 is LNHDA and CDR2 is SQIVND (reference sequence). This CDR3 is built from 15 residues.

This clonotype has a count of ten or more. The gene calls are TRBV18 and TRBJ2-7; 9 bases map to TRBD2. From germline, CDR1 is KGHSH and CDR2 LQKENI. After removal of 2 bases from V and 5 bases from J, the junction contained 4 bases not matched to a gene. The CDR3 has 14 residues. For the CDR3, the DNA is TGTGCCAGCTCACCATCGGCGGGGGGGGACGAGCAGTACTTC. Translation gives CASSPSAGGDEQYF. Full variable domain (outside the CDR3, taken from reference TRBV18 and TRBJ2-7): NAGVMQNPRHLVRRRGQEARLRCSPMKGHSHVYWYRQLPEEGLKFMVYLQKENIIDESGMPKERFSAEFPKEGPSILRIQQVVRGDSAAYFCASSPSAGGDEQYFGPGTRLTVT.

This clonotype was recorded a few times. The chain links TRBV13 to TRBJ1-2, with no clear D. CDR1 PRHDT and CDR2 FYEKMQ come from the germline V gene (reference sequence). V lost 1 base, J lost 4 bases, and 10 bases lay in between. The CDR3 spans 14 residues. The CDR3 DNA is TGTGCCAGCAGCTTAGAGATGGCAGGCTATGGCTACACCTTC. It codes for CASSLEMAGYGYTF.

The J gene is TRBJ1-2, the V gene TRBV18; the match to TRBD1 covers 10 bases. V gave up 3 bases and J gave up 7 bases; unmatched junction bases: 11. Germline V gene lookup returns CDR1 KGHSH and CDR2 LQKENI. The CDR3 is 16 residues long. CDR3 sequence: CASSPVTTGGASGYTF. The CDR3 DNA is TGTGCCAGCTCACCCGTGACGACAGGGGGCGCGAGTGGCTACACCTTC.

The chain joins TRBV15 to TRBJ2-5; D might be TRBD1 or TRBD2, each matching 5 bases. The germline V gene encodes CDR1 LNHNV and CDR2 YYDKDF (reference sequence). The germline V and J ends were trimmed by 1 base and 6 bases, with 9 bases remaining between them. This CDR3 is built from 13 residues. CDR3 nucleotide sequence: TGTGCCACCAGCAGAGCGTGGGGACAGACCCAGTACTTC. It encodes CATSRAWGQTQYF.

The V and J genes are TRBV6-5 and TRBJ1-2; D is unclear. Germline CDR1 reads MNHEY; CDR2 reads SVGAGI. The CDR3 consists of 15 residues. Trimming removed 4 bases from V and 3 bases from J, with 15 bases in between. The chain's CDR3 is CASSSSRGNYYGYTF. The CDR3, as DNA: TGTGCCAGCAGTTCCTCCAGAGGCAATTACTATGGCTACACCTTC.

Many counts were recorded for this clonotype. The chain carries TRBV25-1 and TRBJ1-2, with D maybe TRBD1 (5 bases). Germline V lookup: CDR1 MGHDK, CDR2 SYGVNS. V lost 4 bases to trimming and J lost 5 bases, with 11 bases between them. The CDR3 is made up of 13 amino acids. The CDR3 sequence: CASSVGDRYGYTF. The CDR3 coding sequence is TGTGCCAGCAGTGTGGGGGACCGTTATGGCTACACCTTC.

This clonotype was seen many times. This rearrangement joins TRBV6-2 or TRBV6-3 to TRBJ1-6; D is ambiguous. This CDR3 has 14 residues. Germline V gives CDR1 MNHEY, CDR2 SVGEGT. The V end lost 2 bases, the J end lost 6 bases, and 8 bases lay between the germline ends. CDR3 bases: TGTGCCAGCAGTTACGACGTATCTAATTCACCCCTCCACTTT. Encoded protein: CASSYDVSNSPLHF.

This chain links TRBV28 with TRBJ1-5, with a weak D call TRBD1 (6 bases). The V and J ends lost 6 bases and 3 bases respectively, with 27 bases between them. Germline CDR1 is MDHEN and CDR2 is SYDVKM. This CDR3 has 19 residues. The CDR3 DNA sequence: TGTGCCAGCAGCCCAAGATGGAATTGGGGACACCTGGACAATCAGCCCCAGCATTTT. Protein product: CASSPRWNWGHLDNQPQHF.

This clonotype has a count of ten or more. The gene calls are TRBV29-1 and TRBJ2-7, with D tentatively TRBD2 (6 bases). The length of the CDR3 is 16 residues. Trimming removed 2 bases from V and 2 bases from J, with 19 bases in between. The germline CDR1 and CDR2 sequences are SQVTM and ANQGSEA. The DNA for the CDR3 is TGCAGCGTTGAAATAGGCGGCAGCGGCGGGACCTACGAGCAGTACTTC. As protein: CSVEIGGSGGTYEQYF.

There are many counts of this clonotype. V is TRBV5-1 and J is TRBJ2-7; a weak D match, TRBD1 (5 bases). CDR1 and CDR2 from the germline V gene are SGHRS and YFSETQ. V lost 2 bases, J lost 2 bases, and 11 bases lay in between. This CDR3 spans 14 amino acids. As DNA, the CDR3 is TGCGCCAGCAGCTTCTCTGACAGCACCTACGAGCAGTACTTC. This translates into CASSFSDSTYEQYF.

V gene TRBV6-4 combines with J gene TRBJ1-1; the D is unclear. V was shortened by 6 bases and J by 0 bases, with 17 bases between the two germline ends. Germline V gives CDR1 MRHNA, CDR2 SNTAGT. The CDR3 consists of 16 residues. The CDR3 DNA reads TGTGCCAGCAGAGACCCCTCCCTTCGGATGAACACTGAAGCTTTCTTT. Amino acid sequence: CASRDPSLRMNTEAFF.

This chain links TRBV6-1 with TRBJ1-2; D is uncertain. The CDR3 loop spans 13 amino acids. Trimming pared 5 bases from V and 5 bases from J, leaving 12 bases between. Germline values: CDR1 MNHNS, CDR2 SASEGT. CDR3 in DNA: TGTGCCAGCAGTCTAGACATGATTTATGGCTACACCTTC. The encoded protein is CASSLDMIYGYTF.

This clonotype has ten or more counts. The chain uses TRBV29-1 and TRBJ2-5; perhaps TRBD1 as D (5 bases). The CDR3 is made up of 12 amino acids. V was shortened by 7 bases and J by 0 bases, with 9 bases between the two germline ends. The V gene's germline CDR1 is SQVTM and CDR2 ANQGSEA. CDR3 in amino acids: CSASRDQETQYF. The CDR3 DNA reads TGCAGCGCCTCCAGGGACCAAGAGACCCAGTACTTC.

The chain joins TRBV7-8 to TRBJ2-7; TRBD1 matches 7 bases. This CDR3 region has 15 residues. V shed 5 bases, J shed 2 bases, and the junction held 9 bases outside the gene matches. Looked up from germline, CDR1 is SGHVS and CDR2 is FQNEAQ. CDR3 sequence: CASSSPDRPTYEQYF. The CDR3 DNA sequence: TGTGCCAGCAGCAGTCCGGACAGGCCGACCTACGAGCAGTACTTC.

This clonotype was recorded at least ten times. The chain recombines TRBV20-1 with TRBJ2-7; D is perhaps TRBD2 (6 bases). Germline V gene lookup returns CDR1 DFQATT and CDR2 SNEGSKA (reference sequence). With 7 bases removed from V and 3 bases from J, the gap between germline ends came to 16 bases. CDR3 length: 13 residues. CDR3 amino acids: CSVPDYSGYEQYF. The CDR3 DNA sequence: TGCAGTGTTCCGGACTACTCGGGCTACGAGCAGTACTTC.

This clonotype was counted at least ten times. This chain connects TRBV10-3 to TRBJ2-7; 9 bases fit TRBD1. The V gene end was trimmed by 6 bases and the J gene end by 6 bases; junction bases not matched to a gene: 9. The CDR3 covers 14 residues. The germline V gene encodes CDR1 ENHRY and CDR2 SYGVKD. CDR3 region: CAIRPGQGYGEQYF. DNA for the CDR3: TGTGCCATCAGACCGGGACAGGGTTATGGCGAGCAGTACTTC.

This chain joins TRBV9 and TRBJ1-2; 7 nucleotides match TRBD1. This CDR3 region has 15 residues. V gave up 1 base and J gave up 5 bases; unmatched junction bases: 8. Germline loops: CDR1 SGDLS, CDR2 YYNGEE. CDR3 residues: CASSVTGGQNYGYTF. The CDR3 nucleotides are TGTGCCAGCAGCGTAACGGGGGGACAGAATTATGGCTACACCTTC. The whole variable domain, filled in from reference TRBV9 and TRBJ1-2, reads DSGVTQTPKHLITATGQRVTLRCSPRSGDLSVYWYQQSLDQGLQFLIQYYNGEERAKGNILERFSAQQFPDLHSELNLSSLELGDSALYFCASSVTGGQNYGYTFGSGTRLTVV.

J is TRBJ2-7 and V is TRBV12-3 or TRBV12-4; D is undetermined. The CDR3 is made up of 12 amino acids. Trimming pared 3 bases from V and 3 bases from J, leaving 6 bases between. The CDR3 is CASSFQFYEQYF. For the CDR3, the DNA is TGTGCCAGCAGTTTTCAGTTCTACGAGCAGTACTTC.

This clonotype was detected many times. The rearrangement uses TRBV5-1 and TRBJ1-1; D perhaps matches TRBD1 (5 bases). Germline V gene lookup returns CDR1 SGHRS and CDR2 YFSETQ. V was shortened by 0 bases and J by 2 bases, with 8 bases between the two germline ends. The CDR3 has 14 residues. The CDR3 loop is CASSLGDFNTEAFF. DNA for the CDR3: TGCGCCAGCAGCTTGGGGGACTTCAACACTGAAGCTTTCTTT.

At least ten counts were recorded for this clonotype. The chain uses TRBV10-3 and TRBJ1-1; TRBD1 matches at 7 bases. The CDR3 totals 14 residues. Germline V lookup: CDR1 ENHRY, CDR2 SYGVKD. V shed 3 bases, J shed 3 bases, and the junction held 4 bases outside the gene matches. CDR3 sequence (DNA): TGTGCCATCAGTGACGAGGGGGCTTACACTGAAGCTTTCTTT. Amino acids: CAISDEGAYTEAFF.

At least ten counts were recorded for this clonotype. This chain joins TRBV7-8 and TRBJ1-2; the D is unclear. V was shortened by 2 bases and J by 0 bases, with 7 bases between the two germline ends. The CDR3 covers 14 residues. CDR1 and CDR2 (germline): SGHVS, FQNEAQ. CDR3 sequence: CASSLFQTNYGYTF. The CDR3 bases are TGTGCCAGCAGCTTATTCCAAACTAACTATGGCTACACCTTC.